The 22 T cell receptor beta chains reported below all come from one sample, sequenced in a study of radiotherapy plus CTLA-4 blockade in lung cancer. Method: immunoSEQ multiplex PCR; TCRdb's copy keeps in-frame clones and lacks some. This sample has tens of thousands of clones, with under 85% found just once. The sequencing here drew on peripheral blood, taken from a patient treated with radiotherapy plus ipilimumab. These receptors were taken from a human donor with non-small cell lung cancer that progressed on radiotherapy plus ipilimumab.

This chain joins TRBV6-1 and TRBJ1-3, with D possibly being TRBD1 (5 bases). Germline-derived CDR1 and CDR2 are MNHNS and SASEGT. Trimming shortened V by 6 bases and J by 2 bases, and 8 bases separated the two germline ends. CDR3 length: 13 amino acids. The CDR3 DNA reads TGTGCCAGCAGCAACAGGCCTGGAAACACCATATATTTT. Translating it yields CASSNRPGNTIYF.

This clone was observed a few times. The chain is built from TRBV18 and TRBJ1-1; D gene unclear. This CDR3 has 14 residues. Per germline, CDR1 KGHSH and CDR2 LQKENI. V shed 0 bases and J shed 10 bases, with 15 bases lying between them. The CDR3, as DNA: TGTGCCAGCTCACCACCGAACAGTCAGTCGGGAGCTTTCTTT. Translating it yields CASSPPNSQSGAFF.

This clone was recorded a few times. The rearrangement links TRBV5-5 to TRBJ1-5, with TRBD1 as a possible D gene (5 bases). Trimming left V 0 bases short and J 2 bases short, with 12 bases between. CDR1 and CDR2 from the germline V gene are SGHKS and YYEKEE (reference sequence). This CDR3 has 16 residues. The CDR3 nucleotides are TGTGCCAGCAGCTTGGCCGGGGGAATGGGCAATCAGCCCCAGCATTTT. Protein sequence: CASSLAGGMGNQPQHF.

The chain carries TRBV28 and TRBJ2-5; no reliable D call. The CDR3 has 16 amino acids. Germline CDR1 reads MDHEN; CDR2 reads SYDVKM. Deletions cut 4 bases from V and 0 bases from J, with 15 bases between. Written as DNA, the CDR3 is TGTGCCAGCAGTTCGCCCCCGACATTAAACCAAGAGACCCAGTACTTC. Its translation is CASSSPPTLNQETQYF.

The J gene is TRBJ1-1, the V gene TRBV7-2; D is perhaps TRBD1 (5 bases). V dropped 1 base and J dropped 3 bases, with 6 bases sitting between them. Germline V gene lookup returns CDR1 SGHTA and CDR2 FQGNSA. The CDR3 length is 13 residues. CDR3 region: CASSLVGDTEAFF. The DNA for the CDR3 is TGTGCCAGCAGCTTAGTGGGGGACACTGAAGCTTTCTTT.

The chain joins TRBV7-9 to TRBJ1-3; D unresolved. CDR3 length: 12 residues. CDR1 is SEHNR, CDR2 FQNEAQ, per germline (reference sequence). V shed 5 bases and J shed 15 bases, with 17 bases lying between them. The CDR3 DNA sequence: TGTGCCAGCAGCACTCCTCTCGCAGCAGAATATTTT. As protein: CASSTPLAAEYF.

The chain is built from TRBV9 and TRBJ2-1, with D possibly TRBD2 on 5 matching bases. The germline V gene encodes CDR1 SGDLS and CDR2 YYNGEE. The CDR3 totals 15 residues. The V end lost 2 bases, the J end lost 0 bases, and 9 bases lay between the germline ends. The CDR3 nucleotides read TGTGCCAGCAGCGTCGACTACAGCTCCTACAATGAGCAGTTCTTC. Encoded protein: CASSVDYSSYNEQFF.

This sequence joins TRBV14 and TRBJ2-3; TRBD1 is a possible D gene (5 bases). This CDR3 spans 18 amino acids. The germline V gene encodes CDR1 SGHDN and CDR2 FVKESK. V gave up 0 bases and J gave up 0 bases, with 16 bases separating them. CDR3 region: CASSQETAVFISTDTQYF. Here the CDR3 DNA reads TGTGCCAGCAGCCAAGAGACAGCCGTGTTCATTAGCACAGATACGCAGTATTTT.

The V and J genes are TRBV11-2 and TRBJ2-3; unclear D gene. This CDR3 comprises 15 residues. V was pared by 5 bases and J by 0 bases, with 12 bases between. Per germline, CDR1 SGHAT and CDR2 FQNNGV. CDR3 region: CASSVDLLSTDTQYF. The CDR3 DNA sequence: TGTGCCAGCAGCGTGGATCTCCTTAGCACAGATACGCAGTATTTT.

V and J are TRBV12-5 and TRBJ1-2; weak D call: TRBD1 (5 bases). Germline values: CDR1 LGHNT, CDR2 FRNRAP. V lost 9 bases, J lost 8 bases, and 16 bases lay in between. CDR3 length equals 12 residues. CDR3 DNA: TGTGCTAGCAGAGGCGGGGACCGCGGCTACACCTTC. Translated, it gives CASRGGDRGYTF.

This clone was seen only a few times. This chain links TRBV2 with TRBJ2-7; 9 bases are a match to TRBD1. V lost 7 bases to trimming and J lost 7 bases; unmatched junction nucleotides: 17. Germline V lookup: CDR1 SNHLY, CDR2 FYNNEI. The CDR3 spans 16 residues. CDR3 protein: CASTPLGQGKGSEQYF. The DNA of the CDR3 is TGTGCCAGCACCCCCCTGGGACAGGGAAAGGGGTCAGAGCAGTACTTC.

This chain joins TRBV27 and TRBJ1-2, with D uncertain. CDR1 and CDR2 (germline): MNHEY, SMNVEV (reference sequence). The CDR3 has 16 residues. The germline V and J ends were trimmed by 4 bases and 3 bases, with 18 bases remaining between them. The DNA of the CDR3 is TGTGCCAGCAGTTCTTCTCAAGACACTTTCTACTATGGCTACACCTTC. Protein: CASSSSQDTFYYGYTF.

V is TRBV27 and J is TRBJ2-1; D is undetermined. The CDR3 has 13 residues. Trimming left V 5 bases short and J 3 bases short, with 8 bases between. CDR1 and CDR2 from the germline V gene are MNHEY and SMNVEV (reference sequence). CDR3 protein: CASSIAYYNEQFF. For the CDR3, the DNA is TGTGCCAGCAGTATTGCGTACTACAATGAGCAGTTCTTC.

The J gene is TRBJ1-4, the V gene TRBV7-9; D call uncertain. This CDR3 region has 12 residues. V was clipped by 1 base and J by 7 bases, with 4 bases between them. Germline V lookup: CDR1 SEHNR, CDR2 FQNEAQ (reference sequence). This chain's CDR3 is CASSLGREKLFF. The DNA of the CDR3 is TGTGCCAGCAGCTTAGGTCGTGAAAAACTGTTTTTT.

The gene calls are TRBV7-3 and TRBJ1-4; tentative D call: TRBD1 (6 bases). The V end lost 2 bases, the J end lost 10 bases, and 11 bases lay between the germline ends. The V gene's germline CDR1 is SGHTA and CDR2 FQGTGA. CDR3 length: 13 residues. Written as DNA, the CDR3 is TGTGCCAGCAGCTTAGGGGGCAGTGGAAAACTGTTTTTT. This translates into CASSLGGSGKLFF.

The genes are TRBV27 and TRBJ2-7; D possibly corresponds to TRBD1 (5 bases). V lost 2 bases and J lost 4, with 12 bases in between. The CDR3 has 14 residues. CDR1 and CDR2 from the germline V gene are MNHEY and SMNVEV (reference sequence). CDR3 in DNA: TGTGCCAGCAGTTTAAATACCGACAGTTACGAGCAGTACTTC. It codes for CASSLNTDSYEQYF.

The gene calls are TRBV6-5 and TRBJ2-7; TRBD1 aligns across 7 bases. Unmatched junction bases numbered 11, after V lost 6 bases and J lost 6 bases. CDR3 length: 14 amino acids. Per germline, CDR1 MNHEY and CDR2 SVGAGI. CDR3 coding DNA: TGTGCCAGCAGAGCACCCGACAGGGTTGGCGAGCAGTACTTC. This encodes CASRAPDRVGEQYF.

The gene calls are TRBV4-1 and TRBJ2-3, with no clear D. This CDR3 comprises 13 residues. Germline V gene lookup returns CDR1 MGHRA and CDR2 YSYEKL. V was trimmed by 2 bases and J by 4 bases, leaving 7 bases between them. The CDR3 nucleotides are TGCGCCAGCAGCCAAACCCGCCCAGATACGCAGTATTTT. Translated, it gives CASSQTRPDTQYF.

V and J are TRBV30 and TRBJ1-1; weak D call: TRBD1 (6 bases). Trimming took 3 bases from V and 7 from J, leaving 12 bases between them. The CDR3 runs to 12 residues. CDR1 is GTSNPN and CDR2 is SVGIG in the germline V gene (reference sequence). The CDR3 sequence: CAWSAGVGEAFF. The CDR3 DNA sequence: TGTGCCTGGAGCGCAGGGGTGGGTGAAGCTTTCTTT.

J is TRBJ2-1 and V is TRBV29-1, with a tentative D call TRBD2 (5 bases). CDR3 length: 14 residues. Looked up from germline, CDR1 is SQVTM and CDR2 is ANQGSEA. The V end lost 0 bases, the J end lost 5 bases, and 11 bases lay between the germline ends. The CDR3 region is CSVEEGDYHNEQFF. In DNA form, the CDR3 reads TGCAGCGTTGAAGAAGGTGACTACCACAATGAGCAGTTCTTC.

This rearrangement joins TRBV11-1 to TRBJ1-2; the D gene is possibly TRBD1 (5 bases). This CDR3 spans 15 amino acids. V was cut by 3 bases and J by 3 bases, with 14 bases left in between. Per the germline V gene, CDR1 is SGHAT and CDR2 is FQDESV (reference sequence). Here the CDR3 DNA reads TGTGCCAGCAGCTTGTCAGGGAGGTCGGACTATGGCTACACCTTC. Its translation: CASSLSGRSDYGYTF.

V and J are TRBV28 and TRBJ2-7; TRBD2 might be the D (6 bases). Germline CDR1 reads MDHEN; CDR2 reads SYDVKM. The CDR3 runs to 14 residues. Trimming stripped 10 bases from V and 2 bases from J, with 18 bases between. The CDR3, as DNA: TGTGCCACCCTCCCTAGCGTAATTACCTACGAGCAGTACTTC. It codes for CATLPSVITYEQYF.